This passage covers 7 T cell receptor beta chains from one sample sequenced in a study of OX40 agonist ivuxolimab in advanced cancers. TCRdb keeps only in-frame clones here, not all; method: immunoSEQ multiplex PCR. The table has tens of thousands of clones, about 94% seen once; the top ten hold more than 9.5%. The specimen was CD4+ or CD8+ T cells sorted from blood, collected in a trial of the OX40 agonist ivuxolimab. The receptors were gathered from an adult with an advanced solid tumor such as melanoma, head and neck, liver or kidney cancer.

The chain carries TRBV7-8 and TRBJ2-7; D not resolved. Germline CDR1 SGHVS, CDR2 FQNEAQ. V lost 0 bases and J 3 bases, leaving 15 bases between the germline ends. This CDR3 has 16 residues. The CDR3 DNA sequence: TGTGCCAGCAGCTTAGCCGCATACAGACCAGGCTACGAGCAGTACTTC. It is translated as CASSLAAYRPGYEQYF.

V usage is TRBV29-1 and J usage is TRBJ2-7; weak D call: TRBD2 (5 bases). V was cut by 1 base and J by 1 base, with 20 bases left in between. The CDR3 runs to 17 residues. Per germline, CDR1 SQVTM and CDR2 ANQGSEA. This chain's CDR3 is CSVEGVYGELASYEQYF. CDR3 nucleotides: TGCAGCGTTGAAGGTGTTTATGGGGAGCTAGCATCCTACGAGCAGTACTTC.

The genes are TRBV2 and TRBJ2-3, with D hard to call. This CDR3 region has 15 residues. The germline V gene has CDR1 SNHLY and CDR2 FYNNEI. Between the trimmed V and J ends, which lost 4 bases and 1 base, there was a span of 12 bases. CDR3 amino acids: CASSAYFGGTDTQYF. CDR3 sequence (DNA): TGTGCCAGCAGTGCGTATTTCGGTGGCACAGATACGCAGTATTTT.

The rearrangement joins TRBV7-9 to TRBJ1-1; D unresolved. V lost 1 base to trimming and J lost 7 bases, with 10 bases between them. Germline-derived CDR1 and CDR2 are SEHNR and FQNEAQ (reference sequence). This CDR3 region has 13 residues. CDR3 protein: CASSLDSGREAFF. As DNA, the CDR3 is TGTGCCAGCAGCTTAGACTCGGGCCGTGAAGCTTTCTTT.

The chain combines TRBV23-1 with TRBJ1-1; 11 positions agree with TRBD1. TRBV23-1 is filed as an ORF, its function uncertain. The CDR3 is 15 residues long. Losses at the gene ends were 3 bases for V and 5 bases for J; bases not matched to a gene: 5. The CDR3 spells CASSHRGQGATEAFF. The CDR3 DNA reads as TGCGCCAGCAGTCACAGAGGACAGGGGGCTACTGAAGCTTTCTTT.

The J gene is TRBJ2-7, the V gene TRBV6-5; 8 bases line up with TRBD1. The CDR3 runs to 14 residues. V lost 6 bases, J lost 6 bases, and 10 bases stayed unmatched. Germline CDR1 is MNHEY and CDR2 is SVGAGI. CDR3 protein: CASRAGQGLTEQYF. For the CDR3, the DNA is TGTGCCAGCAGGGCTGGACAGGGATTAACCGAGCAGTACTTC.

The chain couples TRBV19 to TRBJ2-7, with 9 bases matching TRBD2. The V gene's germline CDR1 is LNHDA and CDR2 SQIVND (reference sequence). The CDR3 sequence is 15 residues long. V was clipped by 2 bases and J by 3 bases; unmatched bases: 5. CDR3 residues: CASSIKASGVYEQYF. The CDR3 DNA sequence: TGTGCCAGTAGTATAAAGGCTAGCGGGGTCTACGAGCAGTACTTC.